This T cell receptor beta chain appears in the sequencing data of a study of T cells in Graves' hyperthyroidism and ophthalmopathy. As for the study in general: Pretreatment peripheral blood was obtained at initial diagnosis.

TCR beta CDR3 sequences were amplified from RNA transcripts. Initially, a first-round RT-PCR of the TCR CDR3 employed the HTBI primer set. TCRdb re-called the multiplex PCR reads with MiXCR, one entry per CDR3 protein. Of 750,000 to 900,000 distinct CDR3 sequences in the sample, 35% to 45% are singletons; the top ten hold 8.9%. A note on this clonotype: At one end, the junction sequence differs from germline, possibly due to a read error.

The patients, who ranged from 18 to 65 in age, presented with newly diagnosed hyperthyroidism lasting under 2 months. Diagnosis relied on clinical symptoms, serum thyroxine and TRAb, thyroid ultrasound and orbital computed tomography. The sample comprised blood. The TCR was taken from a man younger than 35 with Graves' hyperthyroidism.

For the CDR3, the DNA is TGCGCCAGCAGCCAGCGAACGGGACAGGGGGCGCGGTACGAGCAGTACTTC. Its protein product is CASSQRTGQGARYEQYF. J is TRBJ2-7 and V is TRBV11-2; TRBD1 matches 12 bases. CDR3 length: 17 amino acids. CDR1 and CDR2 from the germline V gene are SGHAT and FQNNGV. Based on the CDR3 plus reference TRBV11-2 and TRBJ2-7, the full variable domain is EAGVAQSPRYKIIEKRQSVAFWCNPISGHATLYWYQQILGQGPKLLIQFQNNGVVDDSQLPKDRFSAERLKGVDSTLKIQPAKLEDSAVYLCASSQRTGQGARYEQYFGPGTRLTVT.